These 3 T cell receptor beta chains came from one sample sequenced in a study of early T cells in non-severe SARS-CoV-2 infection. TCRdb redid the calling of the 5' RACE reads with MiXCR, one entry per CDR3 protein. The table records about 55,000 distinct CDR3 sequences, 6.5% to 7.5% of them present only once. The input for sequencing was whole blood, taken at baseline. The receptors derive from an adult who was a healthcare worker with PCR-confirmed SARS-CoV-2 infection or an uninfected control (not recorded which).

The rearrangement uses TRBV7-6 and TRBJ1-3; D possibly corresponds to TRBD1 (6 bases). There are 16 residues in the CDR3. Deletions cut 4 bases from V and 1 base from J, with 14 bases between. Germline V gene lookup returns CDR1 SGHVS and CDR2 FNYEAQ. The CDR3 region is CASSSWTVKSGNTIYF. CDR3 bases: TGTGCCAGCAGCTCCTGGACAGTTAAATCTGGAAACACCATATATTTT. The complete variable domain, with remaining parts taken from reference TRBV7-6 and TRBJ1-3, reads GAGVSQSPRYKVTKRGQDVALRCDPISGHVSLYWYRQALGQGPEFLTYFNYEAQQDKSGLPNDRFSAERPEGSISTLTIQRTEQRDSAMYRCASSSWTVKSGNTIYFGEGSWLTVV.

The V call is TRBV3-1, the J call TRBJ2-7; D unresolved. V shed 4 bases and J shed 4 bases, with 14 bases lying between them. The CDR3 spans 14 residues. The germline V gene encodes CDR1 LGHDT and CDR2 YNNKEL (reference sequence). CDR3 coding DNA: TGTGCCAGCAGCCTTTCGGGTGTTCCTTACGAGCAGTACTTC. Its protein product is CASSLSGVPYEQYF.

This clonotype was observed a few times. The chain employs TRBV24-1 and TRBJ1-2; 7 bases agree with TRBD1. V lost 3 bases, J lost 7 bases, and 13 bases stayed unmatched. This CDR3 region has 16 residues. Germline assignment: CDR1 KGHDR and CDR2 SFDVKD. CDR3 coding DNA: TGTGCCACCAGTGATCTCCGGGGCAGGGGGAACGGTGGCTACACCTTC. It specifies CATSDLRGRGNGGYTF.